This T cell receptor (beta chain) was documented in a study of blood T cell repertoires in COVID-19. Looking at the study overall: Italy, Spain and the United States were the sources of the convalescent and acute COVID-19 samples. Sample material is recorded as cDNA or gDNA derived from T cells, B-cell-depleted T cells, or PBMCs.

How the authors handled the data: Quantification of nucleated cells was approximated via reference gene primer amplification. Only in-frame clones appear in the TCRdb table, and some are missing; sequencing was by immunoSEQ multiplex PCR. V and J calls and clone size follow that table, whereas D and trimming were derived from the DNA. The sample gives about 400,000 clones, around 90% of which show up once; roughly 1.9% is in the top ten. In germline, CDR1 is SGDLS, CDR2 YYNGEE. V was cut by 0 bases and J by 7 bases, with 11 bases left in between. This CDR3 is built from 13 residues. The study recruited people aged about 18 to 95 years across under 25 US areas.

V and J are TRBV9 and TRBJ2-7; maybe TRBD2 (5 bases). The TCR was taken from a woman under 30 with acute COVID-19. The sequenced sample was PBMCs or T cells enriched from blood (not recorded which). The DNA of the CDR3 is TGTGCCAGCAGCGTAGCTGAGAGGAGGGAGCAGTACTTC. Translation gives CASSVAERREQYF. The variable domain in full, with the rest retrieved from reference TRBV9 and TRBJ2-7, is DSGVTQTPKHLITATGQRVTLRCSPRSGDLSVYWYQQSLDQGLQFLIQYYNGEERAKGNILERFSAQQFPDLHSELNLSSLELGDSALYFCASSVAERREQYFGPGTRLTVT.